Following are 3 T cell receptor beta chains from one sample sequenced in a study of response to subunit inactivated influenza vaccine. One entry per CDR3 protein, called by TCRdb with MiXCR from the RT-PCR reads. The repertoire includes roughly 710,000 distinct CDR3 sequences, around 15% of them detected once, and 7.6% sits in the top ten. The material sequenced was PBMCs from blood, taken around 15 days before vaccination. Receptors were obtained from a man in his fifties who received an inactivated influenza vaccine.

This clonotype was counted at least ten times. This rearrangement joins TRBV28 to TRBJ1-2, with D hard to call. This CDR3 is 14 amino acids long. Germline-derived CDR1 and CDR2 are MDHEN and SYDVKM. Trimming pared 3 bases from V and 2 bases from J, leaving 10 bases between. DNA of the CDR3: TGTGCCAGCAGTTTGATCGGGAGAAACTATGGCTACACCTTC. This sequence encodes CASSLIGRNYGYTF.

J is TRBJ2-1 and V is TRBV12-3 or TRBV12-4; the D is unclear. This CDR3 contains 17 residues. V was trimmed by 4 bases and J by 2 bases, leaving 18 bases between them. This CDR3 is CASSSRELGRTYNEQFF. DNA of the CDR3: TGTGCCAGCAGTTCAAGGGAACTGGGCCGAACCTACAATGAGCAGTTCTTC.

The V call is TRBV29-1, the J call TRBJ1-2, with unresolved D. V lost 0 bases, J lost 7 bases, and 12 bases lay in between. CDR1 is SQVTM, CDR2 ANQGSEA, per germline. This CDR3 spans 13 amino acids. As DNA, the CDR3 is TGCAGCGTTGAAGACAATGGAGGGTCTGGCTACACCTTC. It yields the protein CSVEDNGGSGYTF.